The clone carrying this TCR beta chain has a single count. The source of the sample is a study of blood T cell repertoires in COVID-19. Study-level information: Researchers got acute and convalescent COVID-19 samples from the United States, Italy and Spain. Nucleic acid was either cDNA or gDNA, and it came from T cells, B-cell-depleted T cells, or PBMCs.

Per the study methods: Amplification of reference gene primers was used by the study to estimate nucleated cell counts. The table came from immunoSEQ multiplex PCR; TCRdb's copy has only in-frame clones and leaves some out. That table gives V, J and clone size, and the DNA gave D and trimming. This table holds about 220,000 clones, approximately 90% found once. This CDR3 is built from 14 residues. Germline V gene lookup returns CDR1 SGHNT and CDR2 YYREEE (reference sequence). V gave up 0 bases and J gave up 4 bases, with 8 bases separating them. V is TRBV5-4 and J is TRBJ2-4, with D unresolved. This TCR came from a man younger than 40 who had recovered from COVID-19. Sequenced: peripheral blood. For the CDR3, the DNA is TGTGCCAGCAGCTTGGACAGCACAAAAAACATTCAGTACTTC. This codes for CASSLDSTKNIQYF.